This T cell receptor beta chain was observed in a study of blood T cells in healthy people across ages (dated by TCRdb to about 2015). Study-wide context: In model experiments, roughly one uniquely barcoded TCR beta cDNA molecule per two T cells was captured by template switching. To avoid experimental bias, donors of different ages were distributed randomly across sequencing lanes. The donors were split into four age groups: young (average about 15 years), middle-aged (39), aged (over 55) and long-lived (more than 80). For two donors (one aged 18 to 30 and one aged 80 or older), the study analyzed two additional independent replicas of 1 million unique cDNA reads from the same blood draw. Age-related changes in TCR beta repertoire diversity were measured in the study by deep sequencing normalized with unique cDNA molecular identifiers. Findings and caveats that apply to the study as a whole: Since profiling was done on bulk unsorted PBMCs, naive and antigen-experienced compartments could not be conclusively compared. Because the CMV infection status of the donors was unknown, age-related changes in expanded clonotypes may potentially have been confounded. Estimates of total diversity based on one million sequenced T cells were regarded as lower bounds and as underestimates. Compared with the aged group, the long-lived group had more naive CD4+ T cells, fewer expanded clones and increased TCR diversity, a pattern suggesting age selection. Observed TCR beta diversity correlated strongly with the percentage of naive T cells measured by flow cytometry. As age increased, observed TCR beta diversity per million T cells dropped in a roughly linear way, and a significant reduction was already evident by age about 36.

Library prep was done by 5' RACE. This sample was sequenced with an Illumina HiSeq 2500. A second PCR of roughly 6 to 11 cycles was performed with a sample-barcoded 5' primer and a J-beta primer mix. A unique molecular identifier was introduced onto each TCR beta cDNA molecule by a template-switch 5' adaptor carrying 12 random nucleotides. Each sample yielded at least 2.5 million CDR3-containing paired-end reads. First-strand cDNA was synthesized from all RNA with the Mint cDNA synthesis kit, primed by a TRBC-specific oligonucleotide. Following uracil-DNA glycosylase treatment, all cDNA underwent a first 18-cycle PCR with the universal primers M1SS and BC2_uni_R. From the authors' description of their analysis: For normalization, 1 million high-quality reads were randomly selected from each sample, with every read carrying a distinct molecular identifier. Instead of being binned into consensus sequences, reads that shared molecular identifiers were thrown out. MiTCR, with a Q25 quality threshold and the strictest error-elimination algorithm, was used for CDR3 identification, clonotype clustering and error correction. A nonparametric unseen species model with Euler transformation was used to estimate a lower bound on total TCR beta diversity. The public reads were quality trimmed at Q25 with fastp and then assembled into clones with MiXCR by TCRdb, keeping productive beta chains. One record per CDR3 amino acid sequence lists the most common genes and DNA. What appears here as the V and J calls and clone size reflects TCRdb's work, not the paper's. This sample gives roughly 790,000 distinct CDR3 sequences in total; roughly two fifths of them show up just once. The top ten constitute under 25% of the sample.

A remark on this clonotype: Its target antigen remains unknown. One base away there is no much larger clone; base qualities are not given.

Donors were around 37 systemically healthy Caucasian individuals from Russia aged 6 to 90 years. Each donor gave about 9.8 milliliters of peripheral blood, drawn into EDTA-treated Vacutainer tubes. PBMCs were isolated by Ficoll-Paque density-gradient centrifugation, with at least 7 million obtained per sample. Total RNA, at least 6 micrograms per sample, was extracted from PBMCs with Trizol reagent. For every donor, an aliquot of PBMCs went through flow cytometry to measure the percentages of naive CD45RAhigh/CD27high T cells. CDR3 length: 13 amino acids, cysteine to phenylalanine. The read is trimmed to its CDR3 DNA, 39 bases read in frame from base 1. The germline V gene (reference sequence) supplies CDR1 LGHDT and CDR2 YNNKEL. V gives up 4 bases and J gives up 7 bases, and the segment between their germline ends measures 10 bases.

Sequencing was carried out using blood. The TCR comes from a woman aged 55-70 years in good health. The sequence is built from TRBV3-1 and TRBJ1-4; the D gene cannot be resolved reliably. The CDR3 corresponds to CASSPLLGEKLFF. The DNA reads TGTGCCAGCAGCCCCCTACTTGGTGAAAAACTGTTTTTT.